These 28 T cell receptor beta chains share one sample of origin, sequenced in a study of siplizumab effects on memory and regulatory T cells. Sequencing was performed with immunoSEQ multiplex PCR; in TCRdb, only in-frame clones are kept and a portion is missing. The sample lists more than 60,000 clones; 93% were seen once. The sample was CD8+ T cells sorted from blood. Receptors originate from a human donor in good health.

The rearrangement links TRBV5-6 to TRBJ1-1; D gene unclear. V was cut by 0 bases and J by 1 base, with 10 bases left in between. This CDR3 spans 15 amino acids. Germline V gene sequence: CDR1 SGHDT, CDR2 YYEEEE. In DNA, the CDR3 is TGTGCCAGCAGCTTGGTCTGGCAGGAGAACACTGAAGCTTTCTTT. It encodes CASSLVWQENTEAFF.

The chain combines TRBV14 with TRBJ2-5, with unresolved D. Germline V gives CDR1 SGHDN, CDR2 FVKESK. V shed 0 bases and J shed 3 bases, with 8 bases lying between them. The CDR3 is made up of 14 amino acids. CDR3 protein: CASSQDTAEETQYF. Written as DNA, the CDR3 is TGTGCCAGCAGCCAAGATACGGCTGAAGAGACCCAGTACTTC.

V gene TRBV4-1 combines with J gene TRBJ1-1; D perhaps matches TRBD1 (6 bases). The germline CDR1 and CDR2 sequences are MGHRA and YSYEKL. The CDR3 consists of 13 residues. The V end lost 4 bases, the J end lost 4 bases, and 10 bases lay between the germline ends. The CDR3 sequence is CASSPGGATEAFF. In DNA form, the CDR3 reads TGCGCCAGCAGCCCCGGGGGGGCCACTGAAGCTTTCTTT.

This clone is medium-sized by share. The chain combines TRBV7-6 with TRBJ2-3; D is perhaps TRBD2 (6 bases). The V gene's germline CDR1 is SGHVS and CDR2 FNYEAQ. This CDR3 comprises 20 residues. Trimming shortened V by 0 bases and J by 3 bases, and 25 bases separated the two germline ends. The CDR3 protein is CASSLAWLAYHPRGTDTQYF. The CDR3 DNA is TGTGCCAGCAGCTTAGCTTGGCTAGCGTACCACCCCAGAGGGACAGATACGCAGTATTTT.

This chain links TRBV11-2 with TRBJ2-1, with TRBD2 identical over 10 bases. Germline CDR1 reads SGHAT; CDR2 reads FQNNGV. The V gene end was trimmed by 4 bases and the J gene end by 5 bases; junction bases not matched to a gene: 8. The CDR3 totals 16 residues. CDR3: CASSSKLAGRDNEQFF. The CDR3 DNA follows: TGTGCCAGCAGCTCCAAACTAGCGGGGAGAGACAATGAGCAGTTCTTC.

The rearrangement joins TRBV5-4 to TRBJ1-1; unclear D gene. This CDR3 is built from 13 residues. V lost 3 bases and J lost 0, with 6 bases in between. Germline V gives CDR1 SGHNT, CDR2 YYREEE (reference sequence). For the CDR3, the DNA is TGTGCCAGCAGCTCCGGGGTGAACACTGAAGCTTTCTTT. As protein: CASSSGVNTEAFF.

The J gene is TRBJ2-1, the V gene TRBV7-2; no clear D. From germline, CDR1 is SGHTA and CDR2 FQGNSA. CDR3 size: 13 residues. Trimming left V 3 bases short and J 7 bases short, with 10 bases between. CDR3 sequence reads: CASSFGTPNEQFF. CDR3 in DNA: TGTGCCAGCAGCTTCGGTACACCGAATGAGCAGTTCTTC.

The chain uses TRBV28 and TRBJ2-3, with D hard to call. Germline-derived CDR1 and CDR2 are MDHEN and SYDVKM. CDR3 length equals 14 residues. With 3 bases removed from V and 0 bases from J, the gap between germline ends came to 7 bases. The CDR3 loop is CASSFSRSTDTQYF. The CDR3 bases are TGTGCCAGCAGTTTCTCCCGTAGCACAGATACGCAGTATTTT.

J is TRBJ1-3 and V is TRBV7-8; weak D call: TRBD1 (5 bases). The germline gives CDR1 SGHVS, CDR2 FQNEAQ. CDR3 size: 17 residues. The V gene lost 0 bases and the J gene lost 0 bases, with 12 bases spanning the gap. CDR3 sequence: CASSLAGGRPSGNTIYF. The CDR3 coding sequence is TGTGCCAGCAGCTTAGCGGGGGGACGGCCCTCTGGAAACACCATATATTTT.

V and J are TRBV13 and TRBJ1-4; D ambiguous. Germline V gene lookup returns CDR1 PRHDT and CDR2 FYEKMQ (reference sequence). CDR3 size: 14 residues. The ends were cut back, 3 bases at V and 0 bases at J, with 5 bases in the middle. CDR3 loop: CASSFRATNEKLFF. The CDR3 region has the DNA TGTGCCAGCAGCTTTCGAGCAACTAATGAAAAACTGTTTTTT.

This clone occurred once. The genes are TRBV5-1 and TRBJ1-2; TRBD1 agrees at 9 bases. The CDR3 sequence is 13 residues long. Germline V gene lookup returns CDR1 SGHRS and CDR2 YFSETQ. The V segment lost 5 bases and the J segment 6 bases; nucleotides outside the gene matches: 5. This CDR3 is CASRVDRGDGYTF. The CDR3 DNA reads TGCGCCAGCAGAGTTGACAGGGGGGATGGCTACACCTTC.

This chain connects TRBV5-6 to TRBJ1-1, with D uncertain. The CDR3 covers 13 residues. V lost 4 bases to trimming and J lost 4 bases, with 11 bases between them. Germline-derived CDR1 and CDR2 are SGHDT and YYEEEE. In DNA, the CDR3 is TGTGCCAGCAGCGCCTCGGTCCTCACTGAAGCTTTCTTT. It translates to CASSASVLTEAFF.

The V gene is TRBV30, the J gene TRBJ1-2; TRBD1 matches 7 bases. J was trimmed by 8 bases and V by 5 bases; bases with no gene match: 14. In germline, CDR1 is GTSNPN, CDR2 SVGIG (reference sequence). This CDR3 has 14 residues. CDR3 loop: CAWEGSEGAGGYTF. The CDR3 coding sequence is TGTGCCTGGGAGGGTTCTGAGGGGGCGGGAGGCTACACCTTC.

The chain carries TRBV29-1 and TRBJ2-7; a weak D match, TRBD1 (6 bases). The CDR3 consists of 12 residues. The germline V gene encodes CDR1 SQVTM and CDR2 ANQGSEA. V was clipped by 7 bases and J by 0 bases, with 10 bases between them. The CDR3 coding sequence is TGCAGCGCCCCGGACAGCTCCTACGAGCAGTACTTC. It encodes CSAPDSSYEQYF.

The CDR3 DNA is TGTGCCAGCACGGGGGTTTACGAGCAGTACTTC. This encodes CASTGVYEQYF. The chain uses TRBV7-9 and TRBJ2-7; TRBD2 might be the D (6 bases). The germline V gene encodes CDR1 SEHNR and CDR2 FQNEAQ (reference sequence). The V end was cut by 7 bases, the J end by 4 bases, with 8 bases between. The CDR3 totals 11 residues.

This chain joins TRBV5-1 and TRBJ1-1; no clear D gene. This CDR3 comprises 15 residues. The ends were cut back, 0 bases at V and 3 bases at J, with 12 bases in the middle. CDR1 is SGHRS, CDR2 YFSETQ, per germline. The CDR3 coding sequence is TGCGCCAGCAGCTTGGCCGAGGGAGACTACACTGAAGCTTTCTTT. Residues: CASSLAEGDYTEAFF.

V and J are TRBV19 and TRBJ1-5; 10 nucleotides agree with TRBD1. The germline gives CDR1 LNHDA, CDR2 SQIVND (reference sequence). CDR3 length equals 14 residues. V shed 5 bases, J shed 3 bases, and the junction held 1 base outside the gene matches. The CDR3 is CASSGTGDNQPQHF. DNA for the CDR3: TGTGCCAGTAGTGGGACAGGGGACAATCAGCCCCAGCATTTT.

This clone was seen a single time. As DNA, the CDR3 is TGTGCCAGTACCCCGGGACAGGGGGCCTACGAGCAGTACTTC. Protein: CASTPGQGAYEQYF. This chain connects TRBV19 to TRBJ2-7; TRBD1 aligns across 11 bases. CDR3 length equals 14 residues. From germline, CDR1 is LNHDA and CDR2 SQIVND (reference sequence). V lost 7 bases to trimming and J lost 2 bases; unmatched junction nucleotides: 4.

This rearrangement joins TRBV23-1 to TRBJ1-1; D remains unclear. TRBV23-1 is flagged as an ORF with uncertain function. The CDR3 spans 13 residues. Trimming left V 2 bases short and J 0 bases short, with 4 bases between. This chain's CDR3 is CASSQEMNTEAFF. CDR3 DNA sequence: TGCGCCAGCAGTCAAGAAATGAACACTGAAGCTTTCTTT.

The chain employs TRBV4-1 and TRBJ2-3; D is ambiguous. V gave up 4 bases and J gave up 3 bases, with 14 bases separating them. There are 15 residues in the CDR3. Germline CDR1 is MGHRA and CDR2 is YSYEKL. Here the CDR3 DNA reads TGCGCCAGCAGCCTAACACCCGGGCAAACAGATACGCAGTATTTT. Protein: CASSLTPGQTDTQYF.

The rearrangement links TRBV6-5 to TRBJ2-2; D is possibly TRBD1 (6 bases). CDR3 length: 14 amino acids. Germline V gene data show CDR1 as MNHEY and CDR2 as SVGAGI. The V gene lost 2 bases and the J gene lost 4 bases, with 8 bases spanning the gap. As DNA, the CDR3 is TGTGCCAGCAGTTACAGGGGGACCACCGGGGAGCTGTTTTTT. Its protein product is CASSYRGTTGELFF.

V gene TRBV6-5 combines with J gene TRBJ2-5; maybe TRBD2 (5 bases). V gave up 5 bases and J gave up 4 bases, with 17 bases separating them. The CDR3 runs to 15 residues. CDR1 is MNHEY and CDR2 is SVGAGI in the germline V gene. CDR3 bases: TGTGCCAGCAGTCGCACGCCCGGGGAAGGAGAGACCCAGTACTTC. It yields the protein CASSRTPGEGETQYF.

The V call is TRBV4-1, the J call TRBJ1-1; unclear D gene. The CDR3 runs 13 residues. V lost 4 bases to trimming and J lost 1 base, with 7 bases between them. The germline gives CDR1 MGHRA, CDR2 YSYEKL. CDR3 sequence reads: CASSRQENTEAFF. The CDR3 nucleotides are TGCGCCAGCAGCCGCCAGGAGAACACTGAAGCTTTCTTT.

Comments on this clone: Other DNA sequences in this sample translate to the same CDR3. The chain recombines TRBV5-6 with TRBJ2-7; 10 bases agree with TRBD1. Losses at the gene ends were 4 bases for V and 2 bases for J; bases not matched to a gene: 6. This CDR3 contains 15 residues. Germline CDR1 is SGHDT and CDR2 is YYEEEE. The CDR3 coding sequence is TGTGCCAGCAGCCTCCGGGACAGGGGACCCTACGAGCAGTACTTC. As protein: CASSLRDRGPYEQYF.

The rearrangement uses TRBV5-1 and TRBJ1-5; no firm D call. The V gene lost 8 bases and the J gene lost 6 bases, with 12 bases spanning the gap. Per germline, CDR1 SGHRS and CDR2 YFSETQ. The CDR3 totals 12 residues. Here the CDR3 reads CARVAPTQPQHF. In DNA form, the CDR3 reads TGCGCCAGGGTCGCGCCCACTCAGCCCCAGCATTTT.

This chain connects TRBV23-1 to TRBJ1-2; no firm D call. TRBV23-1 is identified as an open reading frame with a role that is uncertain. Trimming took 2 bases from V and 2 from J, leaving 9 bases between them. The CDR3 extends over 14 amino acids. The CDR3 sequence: CASSQPTHNYGYTF. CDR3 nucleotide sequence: TGCGCCAGCAGTCAACCGACACACAACTATGGCTACACCTTC.

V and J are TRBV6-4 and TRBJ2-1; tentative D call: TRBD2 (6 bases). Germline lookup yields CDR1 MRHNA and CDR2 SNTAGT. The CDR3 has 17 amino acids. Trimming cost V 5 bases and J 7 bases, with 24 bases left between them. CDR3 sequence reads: CASSTPLYSGLKNEQFF. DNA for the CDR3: TGTGCCAGCAGTACCCCCCTCTACAGCGGGCTTAAGAATGAGCAGTTCTTC.

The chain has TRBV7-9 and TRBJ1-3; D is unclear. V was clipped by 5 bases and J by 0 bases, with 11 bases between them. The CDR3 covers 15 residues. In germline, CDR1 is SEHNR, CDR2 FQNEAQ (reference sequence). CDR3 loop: CASSPSPSSGNTIYF. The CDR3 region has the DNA TGTGCCAGCAGCCCGTCCCCGTCCTCTGGAAACACCATATATTTT.